These 5 T cell receptor beta chains share one sample of origin, sequenced in a study of T-cell reconstitution after alpha-beta-depleted transplantation in children. Unique molecular identifiers were built into the TCRbeta library. TCRdb reprocessed the PCR reads via MiXCR and lists one record per CDR3 protein. Counted here are approximately 82,000 distinct CDR3 sequences, 15% to 20% occurring once; the ten biggest clones make up about 54%. The material sequenced was PBMCs, mostly from graft donor cells, taken 360 days after TCRalphabeta/CD19-depleted stem cell transplant. The origin of the receptors is a male patient aged 2 to 9 who had a stem cell transplant for acute lymphoblastic leukemia, so the T cells may come from the graft donor.

This clonotype was found a few times. This chain uses TRBV5-1 with TRBJ2-7, with D tentatively TRBD2 (6 bases). Germline V gene lookup returns CDR1 SGHRS and CDR2 YFSETQ. The CDR3 has 14 amino acids. V was trimmed by 5 bases and J by 2 bases, leaving 14 bases between them. CDR3 in amino acids: CASSTGGGTYEQYF. The CDR3, as DNA: TGCGCCAGCAGTACAGGTGGCGGGACCTACGAGCAGTACTTC.

V and J are TRBV2 and TRBJ1-2; TRBD1 might be the D (5 bases). This CDR3 spans 14 amino acids. Trimming left V 6 bases short and J 7 bases short, with 18 bases between. Per the germline V gene, CDR1 is SNHLY and CDR2 is FYNNEI. Here the CDR3 DNA reads TGTGCCAGCAGAGGTCGACAGTCCCGGCTTGGCTACACCTTC. Translating gives CASRGRQSRLGYTF.

Ten or more counts support this clonotype. V and J are TRBV4-1 and TRBJ2-7; D is unresolved. CDR3 length equals 15 residues. Trimming removed 1 base at V and 1 base at J, with 11 bases between. CDR1 and CDR2 from the germline V gene are MGHRA and YSYEKL. The DNA of the CDR3 is TGCGCCAGCAGCCAAGTAGGGCTGGAATCCTACGAGCAGTACTTC. Its translation is CASSQVGLESYEQYF.

This clonotype was counted between two and nine times. CDR3 region: CASGGGRALYNEQFF. The CDR3 DNA follows: TGTGCCAGCGGGGGCGGGAGGGCCCTCTACAATGAGCAGTTCTTC. V usage is TRBV7-9 and J usage is TRBJ2-1; 9 bases align to TRBD2. The junction had 8 bases not matched to a gene; V was cut back by 8 bases and J by 3 bases. CDR3 length: 15 amino acids. Germline V CDR1 and CDR2: SEHNR, FQNEAQ (reference sequence).

The chain employs TRBV12-3 or TRBV12-4 and TRBJ2-1; tentatively, D is TRBD2 (6 bases). Trimming left V 3 bases short and J 6 bases short, with 12 bases between. This CDR3 spans 14 amino acids. The CDR3, as DNA: TGTGCCAGCAGTTTCTCCGGGACTCTCAATGAGCAGTTCTTC. This sequence encodes CASSFSGTLNEQFF.